These 6 T cell receptor beta chains were sequenced from one sample in a study of blood T cell repertoires in COVID-19. Only in-frame clones appear in the TCRdb table, and some are missing; sequencing was by immunoSEQ multiplex PCR. Among around 430,000 clones listed, more than 70% were seen once. Sequenced sample: peripheral blood. The receptors derive from a woman in her forties or fifties with COVID-19, enrolled during active disease.

The V and J genes are TRBV27 and TRBJ1-6, with D tentatively TRBD1 (5 bases). The length of the CDR3 is 15 residues. Trimming left V 4 bases short and J 10 bases short, with 17 bases between. Germline lookup yields CDR1 MNHEY and CDR2 SMNVEV (reference sequence). This chain's CDR3 is CASSSLRAGQSPLHF. As DNA, the CDR3 is TGTGCCAGCAGTTCTCTCAGGGCAGGACAATCACCCCTCCACTTT.

This clone was detected only a few times. The rearrangement uses TRBV6-4 and TRBJ2-7; TRBD2 aligns across 10 bases. The germline CDR1 and CDR2 sequences are MRHNA and SNTAGT. The CDR3 runs to 18 residues. Unmatched junction bases numbered 19, after V lost 9 bases and J lost 2 bases. The CDR3 here is CARQGRSASGGRPYEQYF. The CDR3 DNA reads as TGTGCCAGACAGGGGAGGTCGGCTAGCGGGGGCCGACCCTACGAGCAGTACTTC.

The chain combines TRBV11-3 with TRBJ2-1; 12 bases fit TRBD2. CDR3 length: 15 amino acids. With V trimmed by 5 bases and J by 4 bases, 3 bases remained unmatched. Germline CDR1 is SGHNT and CDR2 is YENEEA. The CDR3 region is CASSPGTSGYNEQFF. The CDR3 coding sequence is TGTGCCAGCAGCCCAGGGACTAGCGGGTACAATGAGCAGTTCTTC.

In regard to this clone: Its ends do not fully match the called genes, so a read error is possible. The V call is TRBV6-1, the J call TRBJ2-7; no reliable D call. The CDR3 runs 12 residues. Germline V gives CDR1 MNHNS, CDR2 SASEGT. The CDR3 bases are TGTGCCAGCAGTGAAGATCCGACCCTCCGGGACTTC. Translation: CASSEDPTLRDF.

V gene TRBV25-1 combines with J gene TRBJ2-1; TRBD2 matches 8 bases. V gave up 0 bases and J gave up 5 bases; unmatched junction bases: 6. Germline V gene data show CDR1 as MGHDK and CDR2 as SYGVNS. The CDR3 covers 16 residues. The CDR3 loop is CASSEYSGGAHNEQFF. CDR3 DNA sequence: TGTGCCAGCAGTGAATATTCGGGGGGGGCTCACAATGAGCAGTTCTTC.

As DNA, the CDR3 is TGCGCCAGCAGCCTTAGACAGGTGAACACTGAAGCTTTCTTT. Translated, it gives CASSLRQVNTEAFF. This rearrangement joins TRBV4-1 to TRBJ1-1; tentative D call: TRBD1 (6 bases). The CDR3 is made up of 14 amino acids. Germline V gene lookup returns CDR1 MGHRA and CDR2 YSYEKL. V was pared by 4 bases and J by 0 bases, with 9 bases between.